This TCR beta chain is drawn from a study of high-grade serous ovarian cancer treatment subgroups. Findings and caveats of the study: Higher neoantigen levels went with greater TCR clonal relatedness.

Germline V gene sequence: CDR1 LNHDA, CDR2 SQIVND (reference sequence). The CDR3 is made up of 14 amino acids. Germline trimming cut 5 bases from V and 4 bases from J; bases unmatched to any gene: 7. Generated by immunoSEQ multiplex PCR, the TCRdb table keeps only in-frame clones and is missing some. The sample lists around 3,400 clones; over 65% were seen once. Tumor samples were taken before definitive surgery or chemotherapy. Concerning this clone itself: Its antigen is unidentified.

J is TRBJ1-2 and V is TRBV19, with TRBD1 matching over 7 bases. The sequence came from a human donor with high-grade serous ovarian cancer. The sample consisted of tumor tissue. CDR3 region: CASSVNRGLYGYTF. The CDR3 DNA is TGTGCCAGTAGTGTTAACAGGGGCCTCTATGGCTACACCTTC.